The rows below give T cell receptor beta chains drawn from one sample of a study of blood T cell repertoires in COVID-19. The assay was immunoSEQ multiplex PCR, and TCRdb's table has in-frame clones only and misses some. The table lists about 270,000 clones, about 88% of them singletons. Specimen: PBMCs or T cells enriched from blood (not recorded which). Receptors were obtained from a woman aged 45-65 years who had recovered from COVID-19. CDR3s include the opening cysteine and the closing phenylalanine or tryptophan. Fields, in order: V gene, CDR3 length, clone size, J gene, D gene, CDR3 DNA, CDR3 protein. The D gene is left open where the match is weak. Clone size is not always given. Where it is, it says once, few, many or a class for expanded clones.

V gene: TRBV5-1; CDR3 length: 16; clone size: once; J gene: TRBJ2-2; D gene: TRBD2; CDR3 DNA: TGCGCCAGCACCGGTGGCGGGAGTGAGAACACCGGGGAGCTGTTTTTT; CDR3 protein: CASTGGGSENTGELFF
V gene: TRBV9; CDR3 length: 18; clone size: few; J gene: TRBJ2-1; D gene: TRBD2; CDR3 DNA: TGTGCCAGCAGCGCCGGGACTAGCGGGAGACGAAAGGGGTATGAGCAGTTCTTC; CDR3 protein: CASSAGTSGRRKGYEQFF
V gene: TRBV24-1; CDR3 length: 13; clone size: .; J gene: TRBJ2-1; D gene: .; CDR3 DNA: TGTGCCACCACGGGAGTGATGGACAATGAGCAGTTCTTC; CDR3 protein: CATTGVMDNEQFF
V gene: TRBV5-1; CDR3 length: 15; clone size: .; J gene: TRBJ1-4; D gene: .; CDR3 DNA: TGCGCCAGCAGCTTCCAACAAGCAACGGGAGAAAAACTGTTTTTT; CDR3 protein: CASSFQQATGEKLFF
V gene: TRBV28; CDR3 length: 15; clone size: few; J gene: TRBJ1-3; D gene: TRBD1; CDR3 DNA: TGTGCCAGCAGCCCGGGACAGCACTCTGGAAACACCATATATTTT; CDR3 protein: CASSPGQHSGNTIYF
V gene: TRBV7-6; CDR3 length: 17; clone size: .; J gene: TRBJ1-3; D gene: .; CDR3 DNA: TGTGCCAGCAGCCCCGGCGCGGGGGCCTTGTCTGGAAACACCATATATTTT; CDR3 protein: CASSPGAGALSGNTIYF
V gene: TRBV7-3; CDR3 length: 15; clone size: .; J gene: TRBJ1-1; D gene: TRBD1; CDR3 DNA: TGTGCCAGCAGCTCCAACCCGGGACAGGGTACTGAAGCTTTCTTT; CDR3 protein: CASSSNPGQGTEAFF
V gene: TRBV14; CDR3 length: 13; clone size: once; J gene: TRBJ1-2; D gene: .; CDR3 DNA: TGTGCCAGCAGCCAATCAGGCCTTTATGGCTACACCTTC; CDR3 protein: CASSQSGLYGYTF
V gene: TRBV28; CDR3 length: 16; clone size: .; J gene: TRBJ1-2; D gene: .; CDR3 DNA: TGTGCCAGCAGTCCCCCCAGGGAGGGTGAAGTCTATGGCTACACCTTC; CDR3 protein: CASSPPREGEVYGYTF
V gene: TRBV3-1/TRBV3-2; CDR3 length: 16; clone size: .; J gene: TRBJ1-3; D gene: .; CDR3 DNA: TGTGCCAGCAGCCAAGGACAGACTCGGCTTCCAAACACCATATATTTT; CDR3 protein: CASSQGQTRLPNTIYF
V gene: TRBV19; CDR3 length: 15; clone size: .; J gene: TRBJ2-3; D gene: .; CDR3 DNA: TGTGCCAGTAGTATGCGGGACCGCGGGCCAGATACGCAGTATTTT; CDR3 protein: CASSMRDRGPDTQYF
V gene: TRBV21-1; CDR3 length: 13; clone size: .; J gene: TRBJ2-5; D gene: .; CDR3 DNA: TGTGCCAGGGACTCTGGGACTGTAGAGACCCAGTACTTC; CDR3 protein: CARDSGTVETQYF
V gene: TRBV30; CDR3 length: 14; clone size: .; J gene: TRBJ2-7; D gene: TRBD1; CDR3 DNA: TGTGCCTGGAGCGCCGGGACAGGGGGCTACGAGCAGTACTTC; CDR3 protein: CAWSAGTGGYEQYF
V gene: TRBV7-2; CDR3 length: 16; clone size: once; J gene: TRBJ2-3; D gene: .; CDR3 DNA: TGTGCCAGCAGCTTAGTGGGGAGTGGGAGCACAGATACGCAGTATTTT; CDR3 protein: CASSLVGSGSTDTQYF
V gene: TRBV7-3; CDR3 length: 17; clone size: .; J gene: TRBJ2-2; D gene: TRBD2; CDR3 DNA: TGTGCCAGCAGCTTAAACAATCTAGCGGGAGACCCCGGGGAGCTGTTTTTT; CDR3 protein: CASSLNNLAGDPGELFF
V gene: TRBV28; CDR3 length: 11; clone size: .; J gene: TRBJ1-4; D gene: .; CDR3 DNA: TGTGCCAGCAGTTTATCAGAAAAACTGTTTTTT; CDR3 protein: CASSLSEKLFF
V gene: TRBV18; CDR3 length: 15; clone size: .; J gene: TRBJ2-1; D gene: TRBD2; CDR3 DNA: TGTGCCAGCGCAGGACTAGCGGGGCGGGACAATGAGCAGTTCTTC; CDR3 protein: CASAGLAGRDNEQFF
V gene: TRBV19; CDR3 length: 15; clone size: .; J gene: TRBJ1-5; D gene: .; CDR3 DNA: TGTGCCAGTAGTATAGATCAGGGGAACAATCAGCCCCAGCATTTT; CDR3 protein: CASSIDQGNNQPQHF
V gene: TRBV7-8; CDR3 length: 16; clone size: .; J gene: TRBJ1-2; D gene: TRBD1; CDR3 DNA: TGTGCCAGCAGCCGAGGGAGCCCGGGACAGGGTCCTGGCTACACCTTC; CDR3 protein: CASSRGSPGQGPGYTF
V gene: TRBV28; CDR3 length: 12; clone size: once; J gene: TRBJ1-4; D gene: .; CDR3 DNA: TGTGCCAGCACGGGGGATCGAAATAAACTGTTTTTT; CDR3 protein: CASTGDRNKLFF
V gene: TRBV14; CDR3 length: 14; clone size: .; J gene: TRBJ2-1; D gene: .; CDR3 DNA: TGTGCCAGCAGCCAGCGAACCTATTACAATGAGCAGTTCTTC; CDR3 protein: CASSQRTYYNEQFF
V gene: TRBV6-5; CDR3 length: 15; clone size: .; J gene: TRBJ2-2; D gene: TRBD2; CDR3 DNA: TGTGCCAGCAGTTGGAGCGGGACGAACACCGGGGAGCTGTTTTTT; CDR3 protein: CASSWSGTNTGELFF
V gene: TRBV7-3; CDR3 length: 15; clone size: .; J gene: TRBJ2-5; D gene: .; CDR3 DNA: TGTGCCAGCAGCTTAACCCAGACTCCCACAGAGACCCAGTACTTC; CDR3 protein: CASSLTQTPTETQYF
V gene: TRBV19; CDR3 length: 15; clone size: .; J gene: TRBJ2-2; D gene: .; CDR3 DNA: TGTGCCAGTAGTATAAACAGGGCGAACACCGGGGAGCTGTTTTTT; CDR3 protein: CASSINRANTGELFF
V gene: TRBV29-1; CDR3 length: 13; clone size: .; J gene: TRBJ1-1; D gene: TRBD1; CDR3 DNA: TGCAGCGTTAACAGGGGGCAGGACACTGAAGCTTTCTTT; CDR3 protein: CSVNRGQDTEAFF
V gene: TRBV5-1; CDR3 length: 17; clone size: once; J gene: TRBJ2-1; D gene: .; CDR3 DNA: TGCGCCAGCAGCTTGGGCGGGACTCGACTCATTAACAATGAGCAGTTCTTC; CDR3 protein: CASSLGGTRLINNEQFF
V gene: TRBV5-5; CDR3 length: 16; clone size: .; J gene: TRBJ1-2; D gene: TRBD1; CDR3 DNA: TGTGCCAGCAGCTTTTACCCAGGGGGAGCGGGGGATGGCTACACCTTC; CDR3 protein: CASSFYPGGAGDGYTF
V gene: TRBV20-1; CDR3 length: 15; clone size: .; J gene: TRBJ2-5; D gene: .; CDR3 DNA: TGCAGTGCTAGTAGGTTGCGGCCGTACCAAGAGACCCAGTACTTC; CDR3 protein: CSASRLRPYQETQYF
V gene: TRBV11-3; CDR3 length: 15; clone size: .; J gene: TRBJ2-1; D gene: TRBD2; CDR3 DNA: TGTGCCAGCAGCTCAAGGACTAGCGGGGGGGATGAGCAGTTCTTC; CDR3 protein: CASSSRTSGGDEQFF
V gene: TRBV4-3; CDR3 length: 13; clone size: once; J gene: TRBJ2-6; D gene: TRBD2; CDR3 DNA: TGCGCCAGCAGCCAAGATGCTAGCGGGAGTAGGTCTTTC; CDR3 protein: CASSQDASGSRSF
V gene: TRBV28; CDR3 length: 16; clone size: .; J gene: TRBJ2-1; D gene: TRBD2; CDR3 DNA: TGTGCCAGCAGTGCCCCGACTAGCGGGAGTCTCGATGAGCAGTTCTTC; CDR3 protein: CASSAPTSGSLDEQFF
V gene: TRBV28; CDR3 length: 11; clone size: .; J gene: TRBJ2-7; D gene: .; CDR3 DNA: TGTGCCAGCAGTTCAGGGGTGGAGCAGTACTTC; CDR3 protein: CASSSGVEQYF
V gene: TRBV28; CDR3 length: 15; clone size: once; J gene: TRBJ1-3; D gene: .; CDR3 DNA: TGTGCCAGCAGTTCTACAGGGAGCTCTGGAAACACCATATATTTT; CDR3 protein: CASSSTGSSGNTIYF
V gene: TRBV3-1/TRBV3-2; CDR3 length: 13; clone size: .; J gene: TRBJ2-5; D gene: .; CDR3 DNA: TGTGCCAGCGCCCCGGGACTGGCGGAGACCCAGTACTTC; CDR3 protein: CASAPGLAETQYF
V gene: TRBV7-8; CDR3 length: 15; clone size: .; J gene: TRBJ1-6; D gene: TRBD1; CDR3 DNA: TGTGCCAGCAGCCCCTGGACAGGGAATAATTCACCCCTCCACTTT; CDR3 protein: CASSPWTGNNSPLHF